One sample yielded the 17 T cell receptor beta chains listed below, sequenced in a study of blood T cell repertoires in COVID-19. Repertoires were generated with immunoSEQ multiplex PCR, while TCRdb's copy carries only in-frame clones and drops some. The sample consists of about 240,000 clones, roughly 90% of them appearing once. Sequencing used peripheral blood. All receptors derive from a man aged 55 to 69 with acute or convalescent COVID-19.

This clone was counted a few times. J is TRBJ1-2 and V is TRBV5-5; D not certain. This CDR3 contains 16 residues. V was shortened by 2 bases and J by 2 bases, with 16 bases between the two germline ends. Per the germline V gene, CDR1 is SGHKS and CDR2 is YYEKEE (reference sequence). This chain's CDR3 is CASSLRQAAHNYGYTF. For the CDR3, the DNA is TGTGCCAGCAGCTTAAGGCAGGCCGCACACAACTATGGCTACACCTTC.

The CDR3 DNA is TGTGCCAGCAGCTTAGATAGCAGGGATAATGAAAAACTGTTTTTT. Amino acid sequence: CASSLDSRDNEKLFF. This chain joins TRBV11-3 and TRBJ1-4; D might be TRBD1 (5 bases). V dropped 0 bases and J dropped 4 bases, with 9 bases sitting between them. The length of the CDR3 is 15 residues. CDR1 and CDR2 (germline): SGHNT, YENEEA.

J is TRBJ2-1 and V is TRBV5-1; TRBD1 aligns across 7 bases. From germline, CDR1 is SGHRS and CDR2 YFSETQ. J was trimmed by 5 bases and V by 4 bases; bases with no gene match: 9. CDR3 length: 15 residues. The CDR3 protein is CASSPDGTANNEQFF. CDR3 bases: TGCGCCAGCAGCCCGGATGGGACAGCGAACAATGAGCAGTTCTTC.

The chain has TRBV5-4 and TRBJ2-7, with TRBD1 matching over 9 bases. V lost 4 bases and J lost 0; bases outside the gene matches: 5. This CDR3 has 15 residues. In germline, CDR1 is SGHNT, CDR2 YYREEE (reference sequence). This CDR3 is CASSPQGAFSYEQYF. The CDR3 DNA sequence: TGTGCCAGCAGCCCACAGGGGGCCTTCTCCTACGAGCAGTACTTC.

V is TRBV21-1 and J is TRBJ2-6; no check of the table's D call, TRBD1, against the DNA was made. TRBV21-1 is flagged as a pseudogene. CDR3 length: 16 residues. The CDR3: CASSPPGQRLLSVLTF. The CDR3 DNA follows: TGTGCCAGCAGCCCCCCGGGACAGCGCCTTCTCTCCGTCCTGACTTTC.

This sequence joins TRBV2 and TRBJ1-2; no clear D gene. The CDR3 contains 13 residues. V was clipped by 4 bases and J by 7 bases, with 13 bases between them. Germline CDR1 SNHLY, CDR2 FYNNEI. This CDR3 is CASSVSSAAGYTF. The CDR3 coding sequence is TGTGCCAGCAGTGTTTCGTCGGCGGCTGGCTACACCTTC.

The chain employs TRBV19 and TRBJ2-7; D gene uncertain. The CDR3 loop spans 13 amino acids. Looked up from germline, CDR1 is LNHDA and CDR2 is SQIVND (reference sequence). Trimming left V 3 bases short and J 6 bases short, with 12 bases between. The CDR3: CASSIGRGSEQYF. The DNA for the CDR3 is TGTGCCAGTAGTATCGGTCGAGGATCCGAGCAGTACTTC.

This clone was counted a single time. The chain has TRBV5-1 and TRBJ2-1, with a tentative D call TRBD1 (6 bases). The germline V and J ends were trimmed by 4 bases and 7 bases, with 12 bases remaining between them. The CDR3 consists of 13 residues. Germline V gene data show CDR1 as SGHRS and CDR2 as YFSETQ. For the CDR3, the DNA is TGCGCCAGCAGCACAGGGTCCCCTAATGAGCAGTTCTTC. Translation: CASSTGSPNEQFF. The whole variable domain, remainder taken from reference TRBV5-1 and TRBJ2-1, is KAGVTQTPRYLIKTRGQQVTLSCSPISGHRSVSWYQQTPGQGLQFLFEYFSETQRNKGNFPGRFSGRQFSNSRSEMNVSTLELGDSALYLCASSTGSPNEQFFGPGTRLTVL.

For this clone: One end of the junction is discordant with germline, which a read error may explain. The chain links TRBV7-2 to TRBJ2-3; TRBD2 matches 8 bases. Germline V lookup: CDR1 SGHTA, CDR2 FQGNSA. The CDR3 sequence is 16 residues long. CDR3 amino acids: CASSLASGSLTDTQYF. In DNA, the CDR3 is TGTGCCAGCAGCCTAGCGAGCGGGAGTCTGACAGATACGCAGTATTTT.

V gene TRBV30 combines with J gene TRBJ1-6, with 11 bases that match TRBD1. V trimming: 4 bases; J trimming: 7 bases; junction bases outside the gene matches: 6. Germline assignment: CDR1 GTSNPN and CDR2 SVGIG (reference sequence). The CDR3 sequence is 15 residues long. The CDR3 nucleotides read TGTGCCTGGATGTTCGGGACAGGGGGAAATTCACCCCTCCACTTT. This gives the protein CAWMFGTGGNSPLHF.

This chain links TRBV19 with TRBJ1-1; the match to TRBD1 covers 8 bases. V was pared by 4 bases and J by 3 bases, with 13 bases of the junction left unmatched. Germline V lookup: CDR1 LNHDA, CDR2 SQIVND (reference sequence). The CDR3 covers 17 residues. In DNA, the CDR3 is TGTGCCAGTAGTACAACCCTACTGGACAGGGTGGACACTGAAGCTTTCTTT. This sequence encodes CASSTTLLDRVDTEAFF. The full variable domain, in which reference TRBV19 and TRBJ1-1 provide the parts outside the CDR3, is DGGITQSPKYLFRKEGQNVTLSCEQNLNHDAMYWYRQDPGQGLRLIYYSQIVNDFQKGDIAEGYSVSREKKESFPLTVTSAQKNPTAFYLCASSTTLLDRVDTEAFFGQGTRLTVV.

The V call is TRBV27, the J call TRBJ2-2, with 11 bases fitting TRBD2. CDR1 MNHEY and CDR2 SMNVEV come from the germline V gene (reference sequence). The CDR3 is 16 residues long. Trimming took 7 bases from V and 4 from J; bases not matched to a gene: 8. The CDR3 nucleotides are TGTGCCAGCACCCGGGCACTAGCGGGAGTCACCGGGGAGCTGTTTTTT. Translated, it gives CASTRALAGVTGELFF.

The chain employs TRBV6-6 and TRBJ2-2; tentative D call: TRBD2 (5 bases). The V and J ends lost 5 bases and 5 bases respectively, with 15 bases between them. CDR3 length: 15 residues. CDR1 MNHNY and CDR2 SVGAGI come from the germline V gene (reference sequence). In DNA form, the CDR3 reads TGTGCCAGCAGTCTGGTTGGGAGTGGGACCGGGGAGCTGTTTTTT. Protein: CASSLVGSGTGELFF.

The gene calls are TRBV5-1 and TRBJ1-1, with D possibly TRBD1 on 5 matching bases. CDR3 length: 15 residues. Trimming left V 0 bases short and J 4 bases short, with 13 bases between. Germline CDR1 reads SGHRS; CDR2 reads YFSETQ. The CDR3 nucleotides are TGCGCCAGCAGCTTGGCCGGGAGGGGTAGCACTGAAGCTTTCTTT. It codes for CASSLAGRGSTEAFF.

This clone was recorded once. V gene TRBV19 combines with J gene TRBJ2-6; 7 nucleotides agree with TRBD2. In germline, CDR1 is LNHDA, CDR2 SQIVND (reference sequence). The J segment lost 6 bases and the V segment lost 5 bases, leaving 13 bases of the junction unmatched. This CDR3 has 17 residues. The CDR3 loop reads CASSAAFRGRMANVLTF. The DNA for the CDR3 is TGTGCCAGTAGTGCCGCTTTTCGCGGGAGAATGGCCAACGTCCTGACTTTC. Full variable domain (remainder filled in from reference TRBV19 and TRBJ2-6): DGGITQSPKYLFRKEGQNVTLSCEQNLNHDAMYWYRQDPGQGLRLIYYSQIVNDFQKGDIAEGYSVSREKKESFPLTVTSAQKNPTAFYLCASSAAFRGRMANVLTFGAGSRLTVL.

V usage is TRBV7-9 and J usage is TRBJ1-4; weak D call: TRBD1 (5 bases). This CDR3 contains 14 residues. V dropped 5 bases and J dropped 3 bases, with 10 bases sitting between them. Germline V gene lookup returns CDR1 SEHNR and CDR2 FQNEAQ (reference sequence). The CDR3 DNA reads TGTGCCAGCAGCCCAGGGTCGGCTAATGAAAAACTGTTTTTT. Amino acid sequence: CASSPGSANEKLFF.

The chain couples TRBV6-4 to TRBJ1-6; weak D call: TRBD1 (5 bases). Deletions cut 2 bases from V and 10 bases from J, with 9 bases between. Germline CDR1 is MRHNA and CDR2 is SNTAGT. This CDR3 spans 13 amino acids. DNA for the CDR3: TGTGCCAGCAGTGACGAGCGGGGCTCACCCCTCCACTTT. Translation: CASSDERGSPLHF.